The T cell receptor beta chain described here comes from a study of T cell responses to AZD1222 COVID-19 vaccine (dated by TCRdb to about 2021). Some background on the complete study: TCR sequencing covered roughly 230 trial participants: 200 to 210 given two doses of AZD1222 and approximately 26 given two doses of MenACWY control vaccine. Enrollment into the trials was organized by age into subgroups of 18-55, 56-69 and 70-plus years, and those subgroups contained about 150, 27 and 61 TCR-sequenced participants, respectively. Paper-wide results and their limitations: Because no day 14 peak-response samples were available, repertoires were characterized only after the peak T cell response. Most participants were white British and females outnumbered males, and the authors suggested that clonal diversity may have been underestimated. CD4 TCRs associated with the vaccine covered the entire spike protein, and the dominant responses were in regions 160-218 and 743-854. In the small 56-69-year group, the increase in depth fell short of significance, most likely because of low power. Reportedly, almost half of the unique spike-specific TCRs recognized epitopes lying outside the regions that are mutated in the B.1.351 and B.1.1.7 variants. Conclusions about previously exposed vaccinees are limited because only six or seven AZD1222 recipients were SARS-CoV-2 seropositive at baseline. After two AZD1222 doses, spike-specific TCR breadth and depth were significantly higher than at day 0 and than in MenACWY recipients.

On this clone: Its antigen is still unknown. Base qualities are not provided; no much larger clone lies one nucleotide away.

The intended sense of this specimen's time point label: about 28 days (+/-7) after the second vaccine dose. AZD1222 recipients given second doses at about 4 weeks or at about 12 weeks were pooled, since spike-specific TCR depth and breadth were not found to differ between the two schedules. Vaccinee samples came from UK trials COV001 and COV002, including a single-blind randomized controlled phase 2/3 trial of AZD1222 (ChAdOx1 nCoV-19) in healthy adults. Trial participant PBMC samples were collected at day 0 and day 28 after the second dose for TCRbeta chain sequencing. The CDR3 regions of human TCRbeta chains were analyzed by immunosequencing. Per the original workflow: TCRs in the repertoires were matched against a reference library of SARS-CoV-2-specific TCRs that had been generated with the MIRA antigen-specificity platform. Breadth meant the fraction of unique TCRs that were SARS-CoV-2-associated, whereas depth meant the fraction of total T cells that were SARS-CoV-2-associated. Using the MIRA data, every spike-specific TCR was mapped to the spike region that the TCR reacted to and assigned to either a CD4 or a CD8 class. Log10-transformed breadth and depth values were compared by one-way ANOVA with Sidak's multiple comparisons tests. What TCRdb holds here is the immuneACCESS table cut down to in-frame rearrangements. Part of the clones is not present; checked against another copy, under half of the missing clones reflect an unresolved V gene, and the others are unexplained. V, J and clone size derive from that table, while D and trimming were established from the DNA sequence. Recorded for this sample are approximately 77,000 clones; roughly 90% of them occurred a single time. The ten largest clonotypes hold roughly 5.1% of the sample.

CDR3 length: 11 amino acids, cysteine to phenylalanine. The only DNA kept is the CDR3, 33 bases in frame from the first base. CDR1 and CDR2 are read off the germline V gene as SQVTM and ANQGSEA. V is pared back by 5 bases and J by 4 bases, with 6 bases lying between the germline termini. This receptor was identified in an adult who received the AZD1222 COVID-19 vaccine. The chain is assembled from TRBV29-1 and TRBJ1-3; the D gene lacks a confident call. The sample here was peripheral blood, taken 28 days after the second AZD1222 dose. The bases are TGCAGCGTTCTCGAAGGAAACACCATATATTTT. This is translated as CSVLEGNTIYF. Where the CDR3 stops, the reference TRBV29-1 and TRBJ1-3 genes take over; the full variable domain is SAVISQKPSRDICQRGTSLTIQCQVDSQVTMMFWYRQQPGQSLTLIATANQGSEATYESGFVIDKFPISRPNLTFSTLTVSNMSPEDSSIYLCSVLEGNTIYFGEGSWLTVV.